The present entry profiles one T cell receptor beta chain with its context. Repertoires were generated with immunoSEQ multiplex PCR, while TCRdb's copy carries only in-frame clones and drops some. This table holds some 12,000 clones, around 87% found once. Trimming stripped 7 bases from V and 2 bases from J, with 10 bases between. The CDR3 length is 13 residues. Germline V gene sequence: CDR1 MDHEN, CDR2 SYDVKM. This specimen belongs to a study of chemoradiotherapy in HPV16-positive cancers. This chain connects TRBV28 to TRBJ2-3, with D possibly TRBD1 on 6 matching bases. This clonotype originated in a human donor with HPV-associated anogenital cancer. Sequencing was performed on blood, taken from a patient who underwent chemoradiotherapy. This chain's CDR3 is CASKGTNTDTQYF. Here the CDR3 DNA reads TGTGCCAGCAAAGGGACAAACACAGATACGCAGTATTTT. The variable domain in full, with the rest retrieved from reference TRBV28 and TRBJ2-3, is DVKVTQSSRYLVKRTGEKVFLECVQDMDHENMFWYRQDPGLGLRLIYFSYDVKMKEKGDIPEGYSVSREKKERFSLILESASTNQTSMYLCASKGTNTDTQYFGPGTRLTVL.